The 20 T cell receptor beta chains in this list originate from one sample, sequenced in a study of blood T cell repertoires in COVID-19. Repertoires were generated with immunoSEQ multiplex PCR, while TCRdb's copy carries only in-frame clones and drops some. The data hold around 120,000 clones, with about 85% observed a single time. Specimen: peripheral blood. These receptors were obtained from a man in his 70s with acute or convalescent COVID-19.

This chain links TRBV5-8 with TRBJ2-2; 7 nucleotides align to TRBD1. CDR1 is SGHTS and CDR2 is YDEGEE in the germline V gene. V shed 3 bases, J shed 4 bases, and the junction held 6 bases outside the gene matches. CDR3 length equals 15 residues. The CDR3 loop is CASSSGTASTGELFF. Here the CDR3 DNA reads TGTGCCAGCAGCTCTGGGACAGCAAGCACCGGGGAGCTGTTTTTT.

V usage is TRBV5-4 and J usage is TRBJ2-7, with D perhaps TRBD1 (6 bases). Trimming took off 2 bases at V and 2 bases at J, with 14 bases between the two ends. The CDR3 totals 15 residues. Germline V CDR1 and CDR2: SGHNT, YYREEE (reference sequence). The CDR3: CASSFTGNKAYEQYF. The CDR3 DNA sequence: TGTGCCAGCAGCTTCACAGGGAATAAGGCCTACGAGCAGTACTTC. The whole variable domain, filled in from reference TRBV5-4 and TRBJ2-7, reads ETGVTQSPTHLIKTRGQQVTLRCSSQSGHNTVSWYQQALGQGPQFIFQYYREEENGRGNFPPRFSGLQFPNYSSELNVNALELDDSALYLCASSFTGNKAYEQYFGPGTRLTVT.

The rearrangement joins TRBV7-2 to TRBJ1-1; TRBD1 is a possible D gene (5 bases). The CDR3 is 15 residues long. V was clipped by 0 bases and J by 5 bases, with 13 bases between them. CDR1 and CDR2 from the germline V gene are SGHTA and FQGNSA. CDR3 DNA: TGTGCCAGCAGCTTAGCTTCGGGGGGAGGGACTGAAGCTTTCTTT. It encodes CASSLASGGGTEAFF.

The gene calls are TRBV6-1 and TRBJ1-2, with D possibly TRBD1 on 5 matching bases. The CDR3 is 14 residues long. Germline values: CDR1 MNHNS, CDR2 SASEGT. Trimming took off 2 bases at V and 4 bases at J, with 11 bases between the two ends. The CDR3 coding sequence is TGTGCCAGCAGTGAAACGGGGGGAAGCTATGGCTACACCTTC. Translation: CASSETGGSYGYTF.

The CDR3 bases are TGCGCCAGCTATGGGACTGACTATGGCTACACCTTC. Protein sequence: CASYGTDYGYTF. V and J are TRBV10-2 and TRBJ1-2; the D gene is possibly TRBD1 (5 bases). V lost 8 bases and J lost 3, with 10 bases in between. There are 12 residues in the CDR3. CDR1 is WSHSY and CDR2 is SAAADI in the germline V gene.

CDR3 residues: CASSRDARANTEAFF. The CDR3 DNA reads as TGTGCCAGCAGTCGCGACGCCAGGGCCAACACTGAAGCTTTCTTT. This chain links TRBV6-5 with TRBJ1-1; D might be TRBD1 (5 bases). CDR1 and CDR2 (germline): MNHEY, SVGAGI. The CDR3 runs to 15 residues. With 5 bases removed from V and 2 bases from J, the gap between germline ends came to 15 bases.

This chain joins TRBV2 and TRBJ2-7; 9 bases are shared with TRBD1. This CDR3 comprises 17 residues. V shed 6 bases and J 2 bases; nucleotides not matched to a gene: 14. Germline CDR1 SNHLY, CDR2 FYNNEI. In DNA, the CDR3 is TGTGCCAGCAGCCCCGCTGGGACAGGGAGTGGGACCTACGAGCAGTACTTC. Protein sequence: CASSPAGTGSGTYEQYF.

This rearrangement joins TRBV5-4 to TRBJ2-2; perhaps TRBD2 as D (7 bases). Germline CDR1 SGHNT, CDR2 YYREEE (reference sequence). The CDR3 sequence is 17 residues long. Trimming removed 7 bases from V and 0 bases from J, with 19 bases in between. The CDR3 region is CASQLGGGFPNTGELFF. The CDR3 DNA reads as TGTGCCAGCCAGCTTGGGGGGGGCTTCCCGAACACCGGGGAGCTGTTTTTT.

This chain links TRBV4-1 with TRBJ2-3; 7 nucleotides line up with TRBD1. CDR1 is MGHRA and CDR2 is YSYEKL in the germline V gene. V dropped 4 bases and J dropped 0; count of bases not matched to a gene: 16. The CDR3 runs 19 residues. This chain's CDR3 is CASSPTGQSWGTSTDTQYF. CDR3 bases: TGCGCCAGCAGCCCCACGGGACAGTCCTGGGGTACTAGCACAGATACGCAGTATTTT.

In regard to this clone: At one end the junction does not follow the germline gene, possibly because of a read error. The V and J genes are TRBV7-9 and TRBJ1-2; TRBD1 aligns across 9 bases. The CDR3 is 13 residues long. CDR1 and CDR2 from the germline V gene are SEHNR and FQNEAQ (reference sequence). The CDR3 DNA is TGTGCCAGCAGCTTAAACGGCATAGGGACAGGGCTCTTC. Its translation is CASSLNGIGTGLF.

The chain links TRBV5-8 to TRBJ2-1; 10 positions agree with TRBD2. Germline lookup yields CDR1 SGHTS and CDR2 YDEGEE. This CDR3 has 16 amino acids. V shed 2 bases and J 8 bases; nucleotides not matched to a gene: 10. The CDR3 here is CASSFKRGGRRDEQFF. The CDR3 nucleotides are TGTGCCAGCAGCTTTAAGCGGGGGGGCAGGAGGGATGAGCAGTTCTTC.

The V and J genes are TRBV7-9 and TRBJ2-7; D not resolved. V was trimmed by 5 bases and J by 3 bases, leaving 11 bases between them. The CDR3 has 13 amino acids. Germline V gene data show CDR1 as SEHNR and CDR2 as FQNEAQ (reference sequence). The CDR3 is CASSPRPGYEQYF. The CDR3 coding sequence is TGTGCCAGCAGCCCGCGTCCAGGCTACGAGCAGTACTTC. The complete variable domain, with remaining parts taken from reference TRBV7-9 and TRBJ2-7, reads DTGVSQNPRHKITKRGQNVTFRCDPISEHNRLYWYRQTLGQGPEFLTYFQNEAQLEKSRLLSDRFSAERPKGSFSTLEIQRTEQGDSAMYLCASSPRPGYEQYFGPGTRLTVT.

This chain's CDR3 is CASRRGDEQYF. The DNA for the CDR3 is TGCGCCAGCCGGCGGGGCGACGAGCAGTACTTC. The genes are TRBV10-2 and TRBJ2-7; possibly TRBD2 for D (6 bases). The V end was cut by 8 bases, the J end by 5 bases, with 10 bases between. This CDR3 is 11 amino acids long. Germline CDR1 WSHSY, CDR2 SAAADI.

This chain's CDR3 is CASSISPGQGITEAFF. CDR3 sequence (DNA): TGTGCCAGTAGTATCTCCCCGGGACAGGGAATCACTGAAGCTTTCTTT. The gene calls are TRBV19 and TRBJ1-1, with 9 bases that match TRBD1. The CDR3 loop spans 16 amino acids. The V and J ends lost 3 bases and 4 bases, in that order; junction bases with no gene match: 9. CDR1 is LNHDA, CDR2 SQIVND, per germline (reference sequence).

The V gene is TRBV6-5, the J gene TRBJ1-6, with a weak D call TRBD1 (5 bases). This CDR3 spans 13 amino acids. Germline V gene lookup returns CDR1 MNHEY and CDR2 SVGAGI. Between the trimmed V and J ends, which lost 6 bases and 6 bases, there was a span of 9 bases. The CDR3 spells CASRQELNSPLHF. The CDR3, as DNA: TGTGCCAGCAGACAGGAACTTAATTCACCCCTCCACTTT.

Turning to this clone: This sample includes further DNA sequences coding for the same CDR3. Here the CDR3 DNA reads TGTGCCAGCAGCCAAGGACTAGCGGGGCAAGAGACCCAGTACTTC. Amino acids: CASSQGLAGQETQYF. The chain recombines TRBV3-1 (or the pseudogene TRBV3-2) with TRBJ2-5; 11 nucleotides match TRBD2. V lost 1 base, J lost 2 bases, and 0 bases stayed unmatched. This CDR3 has 15 residues. Germline CDR1 LGHDT, CDR2 YNNKEL (reference sequence).

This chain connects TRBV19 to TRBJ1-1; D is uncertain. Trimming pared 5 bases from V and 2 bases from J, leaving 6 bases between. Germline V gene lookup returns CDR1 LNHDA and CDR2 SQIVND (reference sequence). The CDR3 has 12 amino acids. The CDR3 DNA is TGTGCCAGTAGTTTCACAAACACTGAAGCTTTCTTT. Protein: CASSFTNTEAFF.

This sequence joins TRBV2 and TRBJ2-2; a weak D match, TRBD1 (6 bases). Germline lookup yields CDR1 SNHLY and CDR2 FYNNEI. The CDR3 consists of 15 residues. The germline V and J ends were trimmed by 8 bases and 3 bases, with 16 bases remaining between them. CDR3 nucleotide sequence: TGTGCCAGCCTGAAACAGGGTAGCGACACCGGGGAGCTGTTTTTT. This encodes CASLKQGSDTGELFF.

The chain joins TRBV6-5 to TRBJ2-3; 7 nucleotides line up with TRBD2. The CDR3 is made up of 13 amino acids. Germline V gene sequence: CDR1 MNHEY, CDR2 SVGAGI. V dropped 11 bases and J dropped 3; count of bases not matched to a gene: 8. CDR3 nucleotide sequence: TGTGCCGGGACTACCCGCCTGACAGATACGCAGTATTTT. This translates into CAGTTRLTDTQYF.

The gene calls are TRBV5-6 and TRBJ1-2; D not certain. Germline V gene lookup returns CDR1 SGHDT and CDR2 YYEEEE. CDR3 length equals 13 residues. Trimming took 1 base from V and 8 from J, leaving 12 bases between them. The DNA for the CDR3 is TGTGCCAGCAGCTTGCGGCAGGTTGGAGGCTACACCTTC. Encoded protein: CASSLRQVGGYTF.